The TCR beta chain under discussion was sequenced for a study of blood T cell repertoires in COVID-19 (dated by TCRdb to the early 2020s). Background on the whole study: For ImmuneRACE Cohort 3, a participant was defined as recovered based on two consecutive negative NP/OP PCR tests, clearance by a healthcare professional, or resolution of symptoms. A freely available public database, intended as a resource for researchers studying the immune response to SARS-CoV-2, is where the repertoires were released. The collaborator samples originated in the United States, Italy and Spain and spanned the acute and convalescent phases of COVID-19. Subjects who had been exposed to COVID-19, were actively infected with it, or had recovered from it provided the deeply sampled blood TCRbeta repertoires that made up the dataset. The material from the prospective study consisted of cDNA or gDNA derived from T cells, B-cell-depleted T cells, or PBMCs. Where HLA class I and class II types were available, the types were taken from metadata supplied by the sample provider, not from assay-based typing. Nearly every sample came with metadata listing a de-identified subject ID, COVID-19 status, age in years and sex. The samples were drawn from two sources: the first 160 participants of the ongoing ImmuneRACE study, and 950 to 1,500 subjects contributed by 6 global collaborators.

CDR1 and CDR2, looked up from the germline V gene (reference sequence), are LNHDA and SQIVND. A distance of 12 bases separates the germline ends of V and J, which lose 2 bases and 4 bases respectively. Reading from cysteine to phenylalanine, the CDR3 counts 15 amino acids. Only the CDR3 DNA stays, 45 bases, in frame from base 1. TCRbeta CDR3 regions were amplified from genomic DNA by means of the immunoSEQ Assay, a bias-controlled multiplex PCR. The source study handled its data this way. Within the assay, amplification of reference gene primers was used to estimate how many nucleated cells each sample contained. To quantify the absolute abundance of each unique TCRbeta CDR3 rearrangement, sequence reads were collapsed and filtered. For each sample, productive Simpson clonality was calculated as the square root of Simpson's diversity index across productive rearrangements. TCRdb stores this immuneACCESS table with in-frame sequences only. Part of the clones is absent; in the studies checked, under half of the shortfall reflects unresolved V genes, and no reason is known for the rest. V, J and clone size are taken as reported in that table, and D and trimming were inferred from the DNA itself. Here the sample has over 250,000 clones; more than 75% occur a single time. Approximately 2% of the sample lies in the top ten.

Study-wide conclusions, independent of this receptor: The amount of clinical and demographic metadata varied by source and participant and was provided uncurated.

About this clone: Its antigen is still unknown. No quality values exist for individual bases; no much larger clone is one base distant.

Enrolling through a virtual design, the prospective study's participants ranged in age from roughly 18 to 90 years and lived across 24 United States geographic areas. To assign participants to cohorts, the prospective study relied on clinical history that participants themselves reported in a screening survey and a study questionnaire. Mobile phlebotomists in the prospective study collected whole blood, serum and a nasopharyngeal or oropharyngeal swab from every participant. Prospective study participants could optionally give additional blood draws and questionnaires over an approximately 2-month period. Before DNA extraction, blood samples from the prospective study were shipped at room temperature or frozen.

Sample: PBMCs or T cells enriched from blood (not recorded which). This clonotype was obtained from a woman aged 60-75 years in a cohort exposed to, infected with or recovered from COVID-19 (not recorded which). The V and J genes are TRBV19 and TRBJ1-5; the D segment could be TRBD1, given 5 matching bases. The DNA sequence is as follows: TGTGCCAGTAGTATACCCGGACAAGGGAATCAGCCCCAGCATTTT. It translates as CASSIPGQGNQPQHF. Where the CDR3 stops, the reference TRBV19 and TRBJ1-5 genes take over; the full variable domain is DGGITQSPKYLFRKEGQNVTLSCEQNLNHDAMYWYRQDPGQGLRLIYYSQIVNDFQKGDIAEGYSVSREKKESFPLTVTSAQKNPTAFYLCASSIPGQGNQPQHFGDGTRLSIL.